Listed below are T cell receptor beta chains from one sample, sequenced in a study of T cells in Graves' hyperthyroidism and ophthalmopathy. Each CDR3 protein gets one entry after TCRdb re-called the multiplex PCR reads with MiXCR. The repertoire holds almost 350,000 distinct CDR3 sequences, around 18% seen once, with less than 20% in the top ten. The sequenced sample consisted of blood. Source of these receptors: a woman aged 40 to 50 with Graves' ophthalmopathy. The CDR3 runs from the conserved cysteine through the conserved F or W. Fields, in order: D gene, J gene, V gene, clone size, CDR3 DNA, CDR3 protein. A D gene is named only where the DNA matches it firmly. Size tells how often a clone was seen (once, few, many) or the class of an expanded clone, and some rows leave it out.

>-|TRBJ1-5|TRBV5-5|-
TGTGCCAGCAGCTTTTGGGGAGGCGGCAATCAGCCCCAGCATTTT
CASSFWGGGNQPQHF
>TRBD2|TRBJ2-7|TRBV20-1|many
TGCAGTGGAGATTTGGGAGGGCCTTCCTACGAGCAGTACTTC
CSGDLGGPSYEQYF
>TRBD1|TRBJ2-5|TRBV29-1|many
TGCAGCGTCTTTACTCAAGACAGGGGAGAGACCCAGTACTTC
CSVFTQDRGETQYF
>TRBD2|TRBJ2-5|TRBV11-1|many
TGTGCCAGCAGCTACCGGACTAGCGGGAGAGAGACCCAGTACTTC
CASSYRTSGRETQYF
>-|TRBJ2-7|TRBV12-3/TRBV12-4|many
TGTGCCAGCAGTTTGAGGGTTGGTTCCTACGAGCAGTACTTC
CASSLRVGSYEQYF
>-|TRBJ2-2|TRBV6-1|many
TGTGCCAGCAGTGAGAGCACCGGGGAGCTGTTTTTT
CASSESTGELFF
>TRBD2|TRBJ2-5|TRBV3-1|many
TGTGCCAGCAGCCAATATCTAGCGGCTCAAGAGACCCAGTACTTC
CASSQYLAAQETQYF
>TRBD1|TRBJ1-5|TRBV12-3/TRBV12-4|many
TGTGCCAGCAGTTCGCGAACCAGGGGGCTGAGCAATCAGCCCCAGCATTTT
CASSSRTRGLSNQPQHF
>-|TRBJ2-5|TRBV24-1|many
TGTGCCACCAGTGACTCCAACAGGGAAGAGACCCAGTACTTC
CATSDSNREETQYF
>-|TRBJ1-2|TRBV28|-
TGTGCCAGCAGCTTAGATCCAGGGATGAGGGGCTACACCTTC
CASSLDPGMRGYTF
>-|TRBJ1-1|TRBV19|many
TGTGCCAGTAGTATTAAGACAGTGAACACTGAAGCTTTCTTT
CASSIKTVNTEAFF
>TRBD2|TRBJ2-5|TRBV2|many
TGTGCCAGCAGGGAAGCGGGAGCACAAGAGACCCAGTACTTC
CASREAGAQETQYF
>-|TRBJ1-1|TRBV29-1|-
TGCAGCGTTGGGAGGGGCACTGAAGCTTTCTTT
CSVGRGTEAFF
>-|TRBJ1-1|TRBV19|many
TGTGCCAGTAGTTGGATGTTCATGAACACTGAAGCTTTCTTT
CASSWMFMNTEAFF
>-|TRBJ2-7|TRBV20-1|many
TGCAGTGCTAGAGATGAGGGGACTGAACGGTACGAGCAGTACTTC
CSARDEGTERYEQYF
>-|TRBJ2-7|TRBV20-1|-
TGCAGTGCTAGTATGAGGGGGTGGATTAACGAGCAGTACTTC
CSASMRGWINEQYF
>-|TRBJ2-5|TRBV7-2|many
TGTGCCAGCAGCCCCCGGACTGGGGCTCAGACCCAGTACTTC
CASSPRTGAQTQYF
>-|TRBJ1-1|TRBV20-1|many
TGCAGTGGTAGAGGTTGGAACACTGAAGCTTTCTTT
CSGRGWNTEAFF
>-|TRBJ1-3|TRBV15|once
TGTGCCACCAGCAGAGATTTCGGGGGAAACACCATATATTTT
CATSRDFGGNTIYF
>-|TRBJ1-2|TRBV30|many
TGTGCCTGGAGCGCGGCATATGGCTACACCTTC
CAWSAAYGYTF
>-|TRBJ2-1|TRBV29-1|few
TGCAGCGTGCGGGTACTGCAAGGCGGCGAGCAGTTCTTC
CSVRVLQGGEQFF
>-|TRBJ2-7|TRBV7-2|many
TGTGCCAGCAGCTTAGCGCGGTCTCAAGAGCCGTACTTC
CASSLARSQEPYF
>TRBD2|TRBJ2-7|TRBV6-5|many
TGTGCCAGCAGGACTAGCGCCTCCTACGAGCAGTACTTC
CASRTSASYEQYF
>-|TRBJ1-5|TRBV7-3|-
TGTGCCAGCAGCTTAAGGGCACCTTTCCCTGTCCTGGGAAATAGCAATCAGCCCCAGCATTTT
CASSLRAPFPVLGNSNQPQHF
>-|TRBJ2-5|TRBV10-3|-
TGTGCCTCCATGGGGGCAGGCCTTCAAGAGACCCAGTACTTC
CASMGAGLQETQYF
>-|TRBJ1-2|TRBV27|many
TGTGCCAGCAGTACCCAGGGATACTATGGCTACACCTTC
CASSTQGYYGYTF
>-|TRBJ2-7|TRBV12-3/TRBV12-4|many
TGTGCCAGCAGTTTAGGCCACGAGCAGTACTTC
CASSLGHEQYF
>-|TRBJ2-7|TRBV18|many
TGTGCCAGCTCACTGGGGCATGACGCGGGCTCCTACGAGCAGTACTTC
CASSLGHDAGSYEQYF
>-|TRBJ1-2|TRBV6-5|-
TGTGCCAGCAGTTCCACCGGGCCGAGCTATGGCTACACCTTC
CASSSTGPSYGYTF
>-|TRBJ2-7|TRBV7-3|many
TGTGCCAGCAGCTTAAGATTGCGACTCTCAACCACCGATCTCTACGAGCAGTACTTC
CASSLRLRLSTTDLYEQYF
>TRBD2|TRBJ2-7|TRBV12-3/TRBV12-4|many
TGTGCCAGCAGTTTGAGTAGCGGGAGGAAAGAGCAGTACTTC
CASSLSSGRKEQYF
>TRBD2|TRBJ2-7|TRBV20-1|many
TGCAGTGCTAGGGCGGGAGCGGGGTACGAGCAGTACTTC
CSARAGAGYEQYF
>-|TRBJ1-1|TRBV4-3|-
TGCGCCAGCAGCCAAGCCACTGGGGGGAACACTGAAGCTTTCTTT
CASSQATGGNTEAFF
>TRBD1|TRBJ2-7|TRBV7-8|many
TGTGCCAGCAGCTTCCCCGGGACAGGGCGCTACGAGCAGTACTTC
CASSFPGTGRYEQYF
>-|TRBJ1-2|TRBV4-1|many
TGCGCCAGCAGCCCTGGACGTGACTATGGCTACACCTTC
CASSPGRDYGYTF
>-|TRBJ2-7|TRBV28|many
TGTGCCAGCAATTATGGGGGCTCCTACGAGCAGTACTTC
CASNYGGSYEQYF
>-|TRBJ2-2|TRBV27|many
TGTGCCAGCAGTTTTCTTGGGGAAGGAGGGGAGCTGTTTTTT
CASSFLGEGGELFF
>-|TRBJ2-7|TRBV29-1|many
TGCAGCGCGAAACTCGGGGGGCACGAGCAGTACTTC
CSAKLGGHEQYF
>-|TRBJ1-3|TRBV29-1|many
TGCAGCGTTGAAGCAGGTCCTGGAAACACCATATATTTT
CSVEAGPGNTIYF